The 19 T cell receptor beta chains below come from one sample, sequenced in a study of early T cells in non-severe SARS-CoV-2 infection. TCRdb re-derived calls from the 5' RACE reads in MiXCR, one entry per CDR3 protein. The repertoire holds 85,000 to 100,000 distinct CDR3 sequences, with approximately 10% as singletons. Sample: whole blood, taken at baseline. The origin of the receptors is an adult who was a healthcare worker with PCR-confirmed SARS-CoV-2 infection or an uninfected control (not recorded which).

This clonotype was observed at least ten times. CDR3 nucleotide sequence: TGTGCCAGCAGTACGCGGCCGAATGAGGCCGAGTTCTTC. Translation gives CASSTRPNEAEFF. The chain recombines TRBV12-3 or TRBV12-4 with TRBJ2-1; D gene ambiguous. CDR3 length: 13 amino acids. Deletions cut 5 bases from V and 14 bases from J, with 19 bases between.

CDR3 nucleotides: TGCAGTGCTTCTACTACGTCCTACGAGCAGTACTTC. Translating it yields CSASTTSYEQYF. This sequence joins TRBV20-1 and TRBJ2-7; D is unclear. Germline CDR1 and CDR2: DFQATT and SNEGSKA (reference sequence). The length of the CDR3 is 12 residues. The V and J ends lost 5 bases and 1 base respectively, with 9 bases between them.

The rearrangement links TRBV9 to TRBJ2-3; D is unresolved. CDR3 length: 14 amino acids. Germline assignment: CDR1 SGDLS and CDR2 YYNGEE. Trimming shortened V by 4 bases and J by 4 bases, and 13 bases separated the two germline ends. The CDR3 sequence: CASSFRSRADTQYF. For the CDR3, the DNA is TGTGCCAGCAGCTTCCGGAGTAGGGCAGATACGCAGTATTTT.

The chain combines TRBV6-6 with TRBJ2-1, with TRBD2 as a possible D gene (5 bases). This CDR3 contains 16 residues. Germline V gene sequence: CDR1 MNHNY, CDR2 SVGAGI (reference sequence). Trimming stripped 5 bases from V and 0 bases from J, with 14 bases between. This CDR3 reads CASSTRGSSSYNEQFF. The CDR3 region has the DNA TGTGCCAGCAGTACTCGGGGATCGAGCTCCTACAATGAGCAGTTCTTC.

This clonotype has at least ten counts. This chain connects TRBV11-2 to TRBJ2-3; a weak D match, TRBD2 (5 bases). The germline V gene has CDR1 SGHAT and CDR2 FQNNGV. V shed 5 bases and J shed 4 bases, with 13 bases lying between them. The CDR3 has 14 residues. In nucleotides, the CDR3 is TGTGCCAGCAGCGCAGTCGGAGGATCAGATACGCAGTATTTT. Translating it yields CASSAVGGSDTQYF.

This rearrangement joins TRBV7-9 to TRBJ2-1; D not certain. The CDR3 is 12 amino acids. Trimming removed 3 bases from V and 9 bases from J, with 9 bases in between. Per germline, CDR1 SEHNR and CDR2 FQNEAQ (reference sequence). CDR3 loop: CASSFSTGEQFF. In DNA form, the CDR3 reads TGTGCCAGCAGCTTCTCTACCGGTGAGCAGTTCTTC.

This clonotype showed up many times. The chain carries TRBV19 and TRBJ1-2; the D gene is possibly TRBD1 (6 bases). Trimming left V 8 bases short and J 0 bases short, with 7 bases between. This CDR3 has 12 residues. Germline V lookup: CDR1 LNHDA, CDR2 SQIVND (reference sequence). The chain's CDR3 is CASGTTNYGYTF. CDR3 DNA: TGTGCCAGTGGGACAACTAACTATGGCTACACCTTC.

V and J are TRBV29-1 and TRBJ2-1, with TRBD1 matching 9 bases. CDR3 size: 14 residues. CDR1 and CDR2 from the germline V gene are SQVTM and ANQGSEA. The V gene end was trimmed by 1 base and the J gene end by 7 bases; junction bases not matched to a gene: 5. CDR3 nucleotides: TGCAGCGTTGAAGGGACAGGGGATGGGAATGAGCAGTTCTTC. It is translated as CSVEGTGDGNEQFF.

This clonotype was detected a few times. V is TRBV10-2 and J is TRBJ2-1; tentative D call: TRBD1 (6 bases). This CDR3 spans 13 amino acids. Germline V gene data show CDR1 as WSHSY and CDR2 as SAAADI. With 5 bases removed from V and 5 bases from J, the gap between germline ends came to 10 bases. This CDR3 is CASSRGSDNEQFF. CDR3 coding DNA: TGCGCCAGCAGTAGGGGGTCTGACAATGAGCAGTTCTTC.

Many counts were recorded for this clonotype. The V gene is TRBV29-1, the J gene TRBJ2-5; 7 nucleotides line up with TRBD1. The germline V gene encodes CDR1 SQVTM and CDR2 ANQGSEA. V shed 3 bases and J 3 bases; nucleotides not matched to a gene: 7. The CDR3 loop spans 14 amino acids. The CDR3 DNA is TGCAGCGTTGAGGAACAGGGGTGGGAAGAGACCCAGTACTTC. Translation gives CSVEEQGWEETQYF.

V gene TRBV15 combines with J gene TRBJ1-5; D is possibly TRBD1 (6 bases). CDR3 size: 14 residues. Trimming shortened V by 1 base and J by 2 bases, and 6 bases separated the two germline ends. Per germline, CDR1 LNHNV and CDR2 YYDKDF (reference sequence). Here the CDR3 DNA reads TGTGCCACCAGCAGAGCAGGGGGCAATCAGCCCCAGCATTTT. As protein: CATSRAGGNQPQHF. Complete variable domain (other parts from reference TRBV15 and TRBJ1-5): DAMVIQNPRYQVTQFGKPVTLSCSQTLNHNVMYWYQQKSSQAPKLLFHYYDKDFNNEADTPDNFQSRRPNTSFCFLDIRSPGLGDTAMYLCATSRAGGNQPQHFGDGTRLSIL.

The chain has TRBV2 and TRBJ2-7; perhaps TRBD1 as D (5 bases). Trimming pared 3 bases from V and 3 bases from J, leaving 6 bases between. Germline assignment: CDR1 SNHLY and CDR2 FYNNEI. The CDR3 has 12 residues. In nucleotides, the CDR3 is TGTGCCAGCAGTGACAGGGTCTACGAGCAGTACTTC. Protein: CASSDRVYEQYF. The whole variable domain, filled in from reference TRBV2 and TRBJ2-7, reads EPEVTQTPSHQVTQMGQEVILRCVPISNHLYFYWYRQILGQKVEFLVSFYNNEISEKSEIFDDQFSVERPDGSNFTLKIRSTKLEDSAMYFCASSDRVYEQYFGPGTRLTVT.

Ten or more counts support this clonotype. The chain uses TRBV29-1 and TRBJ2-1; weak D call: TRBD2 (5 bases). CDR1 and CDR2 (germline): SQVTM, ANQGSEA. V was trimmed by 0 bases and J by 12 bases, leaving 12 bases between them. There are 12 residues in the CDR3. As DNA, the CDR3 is TGCAGCGTTGAAGACGTCGGAGGTGGGCAGTTCTTC. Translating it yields CSVEDVGGGQFF.

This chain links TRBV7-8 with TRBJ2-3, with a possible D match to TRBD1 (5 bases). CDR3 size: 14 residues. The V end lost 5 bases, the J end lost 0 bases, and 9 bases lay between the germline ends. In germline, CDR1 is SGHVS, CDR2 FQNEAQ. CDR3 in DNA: TGTGCCAGCAGCCAAGGGGCTAGCACAGATACGCAGTATTTT. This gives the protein CASSQGASTDTQYF.

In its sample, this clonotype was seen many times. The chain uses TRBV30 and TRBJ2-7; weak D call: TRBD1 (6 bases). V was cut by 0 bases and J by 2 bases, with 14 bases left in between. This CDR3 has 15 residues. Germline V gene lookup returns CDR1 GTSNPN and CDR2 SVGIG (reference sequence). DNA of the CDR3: TGTGCCTGGAGTGTACGGGCAGGGGCCCCCTACGAGCAGTACTTC. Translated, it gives CAWSVRAGAPYEQYF.

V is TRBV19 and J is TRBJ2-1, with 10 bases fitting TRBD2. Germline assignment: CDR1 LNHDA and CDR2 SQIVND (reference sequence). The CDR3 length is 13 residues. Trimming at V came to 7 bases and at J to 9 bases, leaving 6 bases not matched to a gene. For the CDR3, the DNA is TGTGCCAGTAAACTAGCGGGAATCGGTGAGCAGTTCTTC. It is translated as CASKLAGIGEQFF.

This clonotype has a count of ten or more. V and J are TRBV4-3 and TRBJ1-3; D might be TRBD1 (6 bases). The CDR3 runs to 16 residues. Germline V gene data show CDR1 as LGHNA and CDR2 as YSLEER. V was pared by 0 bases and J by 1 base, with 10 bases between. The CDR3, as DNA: TGCGCCAGCAGCCAAGATCACAGGGCGTCTGGAAACACCATATATTTT. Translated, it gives CASSQDHRASGNTIYF.

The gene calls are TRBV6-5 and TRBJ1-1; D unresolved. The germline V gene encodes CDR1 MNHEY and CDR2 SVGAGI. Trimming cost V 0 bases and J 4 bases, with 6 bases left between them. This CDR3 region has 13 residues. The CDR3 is CASSYSVVTEAFF. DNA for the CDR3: TGTGCCAGCAGTTACTCCGTAGTCACTGAAGCTTTCTTT.

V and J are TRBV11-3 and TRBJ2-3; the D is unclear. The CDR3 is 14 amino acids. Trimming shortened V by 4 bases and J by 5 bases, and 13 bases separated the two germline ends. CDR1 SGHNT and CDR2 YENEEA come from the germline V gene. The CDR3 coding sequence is TGTGCCAGCAGCTCCAGGAACAAAGGAGATACGCAGTATTTT. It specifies CASSSRNKGDTQYF.